This passage covers 9 T cell receptor beta chains from one sample sequenced in a study of OX40 agonist ivuxolimab in advanced cancers. Profiling relied on immunoSEQ multiplex PCR, and the TCRdb table lists in-frame clones only, not all of them. This sample has more than 85,000 clones, with roughly 87% found just once. This specimen consisted of CD4+ or CD8+ T cells sorted from blood, obtained in a trial of the OX40 agonist ivuxolimab. The receptors were sampled from an adult with an advanced solid tumor such as melanoma, head and neck, liver or kidney cancer.

V usage is TRBV6-4 and J usage is TRBJ2-1; 11 bases fit TRBD2. With V trimmed by 4 bases and J by 8 bases, 7 bases remained unmatched. Germline loops: CDR1 MRHNA, CDR2 SNTAGT. This CDR3 comprises 15 residues. This CDR3 is CASSGKTSGMHEQFF. In DNA, the CDR3 is TGTGCCAGCAGTGGGAAGACTAGCGGGATGCATGAGCAGTTCTTC.

J is TRBJ2-1 and V is TRBV30; 11 bases match TRBD2. The CDR3 length is 16 residues. Germline V gene lookup returns CDR1 GTSNPN and CDR2 SVGIG (reference sequence). V was clipped by 2 bases and J by 4 bases; unmatched bases: 7. CDR3 protein: CAWSPRLAGIYNEQFF. Written as DNA, the CDR3 is TGTGCCTGGAGTCCACGACTAGCGGGGATTTACAATGAGCAGTTCTTC. Drawing the rest from reference TRBV30 and TRBJ2-1, the complete variable domain is SQTIHQWPATLVQPVGSPLSLECTVEGTSNPNLYWYRQAAGRGLQLLFYSVGIGQISSEVPQNLSASRPQDRQFILSSKKLLLSDSGFYLCAWSPRLAGIYNEQFFGPGTRLTVL.

The V gene is TRBV5-6, the J gene TRBJ2-1, with 12 bases fitting TRBD2. The length of the CDR3 is 15 residues. CDR1 and CDR2 from the germline V gene are SGHDT and YYEEEE. Trimming cost V 4 bases and J 7 bases; bases outside gene matches: 6. The CDR3: CASSSTGTSGNEQFF. Here the CDR3 DNA reads TGTGCCAGCAGCAGTACCGGGACTAGCGGGAATGAGCAGTTCTTC.

The chain carries TRBV5-1 and TRBJ2-7; the D gene is possibly TRBD1 (6 bases). Germline CDR1 SGHRS, CDR2 YFSETQ. V shed 7 bases and J shed 6 bases, with 17 bases lying between them. CDR3 length: 13 residues. CDR3 protein: CASSGRGQGEQYF. The CDR3 bases are TGCGCCAGCTCGGGCAGGGGACAAGGCGAGCAGTACTTC.

In regard to this clone: The same CDR3 is also encoded by other DNA sequences in this sample. The rearrangement uses TRBV2 and TRBJ2-1, with D tentatively TRBD2 (6 bases). This CDR3 has 16 amino acids. CDR1 is SNHLY and CDR2 is FYNNEI in the germline V gene. Trimming left V 0 bases short and J 9 bases short, with 18 bases between. CDR3 nucleotide sequence: TGTGCCAGCAGTGAAGCGCAATGGGCGGGGCGGGGTGAGCAGTTCTTC. Amino acid sequence: CASSEAQWAGRGEQFF.

The V call is TRBV5-6, the J call TRBJ1-2, with 7 positions matching TRBD1. J gave up 7 bases and V 6 bases, and 9 bases lay outside the gene matches. Germline values: CDR1 SGHDT, CDR2 YYEEEE. This CDR3 contains 13 residues. The CDR3 region is CASTLRGQVGYTF. The CDR3 DNA reads as TGTGCCAGCACCCTGAGGGGGCAGGTTGGCTACACCTTC.

Concerning this clone: One junction end does not reproduce the germline sequence, and a read error may be involved. The chain uses TRBV7-7 and TRBJ2-5; D unresolved. The CDR3 loop spans 13 amino acids. Germline V lookup: CDR1 SSHAT, CDR2 FNYEAQ (reference sequence). CDR3 nucleotide sequence: TGTGCTAGCAGCTTAGTCGTAAAAGAGACCCAGTACTTC. Translated, it gives CASSLVVKETQYF. Combining the CDR3 with reference TRBV7-7 and TRBJ2-5 gives the whole variable domain GAGVSQSPRYKVTKRGQDVTLRCDPISSHATLYWYQQALGQGPEFLTYFNYEAQPDKSGLPSDRFSAERPEGSISTLTIQRTEQRDSAMYRCASSLVVKETQYFGPGTRLLVL.

This sequence joins TRBV7-2 and TRBJ2-7; TRBD1 aligns across 7 bases. Germline V CDR1 and CDR2: SGHTA, FQGNSA. This CDR3 region has 18 residues. J gave up 1 base and V 5 bases, and 17 bases lay outside the gene matches. The CDR3 here is CASSRTLGTAVESYEQYF. In DNA form, the CDR3 reads TGTGCCAGCAGCCGGACCTTGGGGACAGCGGTGGAATCCTACGAGCAGTACTTC. The whole variable domain, remainder taken from reference TRBV7-2 and TRBJ2-7, is GAGVSQSPSNKVTEKGKDVELRCDPISGHTALYWYRQSLGQGLEFLIYFQGNSAPDKSGLPSDRFSAERTGGSVSTLTIQRTQQEDSAVYLCASSRTLGTAVESYEQYFGPGTRLTVT.

The chain has TRBV5-5 and TRBJ1-2, with D unresolved. Trimming removed 0 bases from V and 3 bases from J, with 15 bases in between. CDR3 size: 16 residues. The germline gives CDR1 SGHKS, CDR2 YYEKEE (reference sequence). This chain's CDR3 is CASSLGGNGVDYGYTF. The DNA for the CDR3 is TGTGCCAGCAGCTTGGGAGGGAACGGGGTTGACTATGGCTACACCTTC.